This TCR beta chain comes out of a study of PD-1 blockade in classical Hodgkin lymphoma. Study-level findings and limits: When nivolumab was started under 1 year after ASCT, patients were excluded. Baseline diversity was lower in partial responders and progressors than complete responders. The authors have not defined what causes the repertoire differences, possibly disease activity or prior therapy.

Time point denoted: cycle 4 day 1 (C4D1), after 6 weeks of nivolumab. Each of the patients experienced relapse following autologous stem cell transplantation, and their brentuximab vedotin exposure differed. Only in-frame clones appear in the TCRdb table, and some are missing; sequencing was by immunoSEQ multiplex PCR. Found here are 75,000 to 100,000 clones, under 95% of them singletons; the top ten hold 2%. Comment on this clone: Its antigen remains unidentified.

The CDR3 is made up of 15 amino acids. Germline V gene sequence: CDR1 SNHLY, CDR2 FYNNEI. The V gene lost 2 bases and the J gene lost 0 bases, with 8 bases spanning the gap. The input for sequencing was peripheral blood mononuclear cells (PBMCs), taken before the fourth cycle of nivolumab. J is TRBJ1-5 and V is TRBV2; D is uncertain. This TCR was sampled from a human donor with classical Hodgkin lymphoma. The CDR3 nucleotides are TGTGCCAGCAGTGAAATGCGGAATAGCAATCAGCCCCAGCATTTT. Protein product: CASSEMRNSNQPQHF. Based on the CDR3 plus reference TRBV2 and TRBJ1-5, the full variable domain is EPEVTQTPSHQVTQMGQEVILRCVPISNHLYFYWYRQILGQKVEFLVSFYNNEISEKSEIFDDQFSVERPDGSNFTLKIRSTKLEDSAMYFCASSEMRNSNQPQHFGDGTRLSIL.